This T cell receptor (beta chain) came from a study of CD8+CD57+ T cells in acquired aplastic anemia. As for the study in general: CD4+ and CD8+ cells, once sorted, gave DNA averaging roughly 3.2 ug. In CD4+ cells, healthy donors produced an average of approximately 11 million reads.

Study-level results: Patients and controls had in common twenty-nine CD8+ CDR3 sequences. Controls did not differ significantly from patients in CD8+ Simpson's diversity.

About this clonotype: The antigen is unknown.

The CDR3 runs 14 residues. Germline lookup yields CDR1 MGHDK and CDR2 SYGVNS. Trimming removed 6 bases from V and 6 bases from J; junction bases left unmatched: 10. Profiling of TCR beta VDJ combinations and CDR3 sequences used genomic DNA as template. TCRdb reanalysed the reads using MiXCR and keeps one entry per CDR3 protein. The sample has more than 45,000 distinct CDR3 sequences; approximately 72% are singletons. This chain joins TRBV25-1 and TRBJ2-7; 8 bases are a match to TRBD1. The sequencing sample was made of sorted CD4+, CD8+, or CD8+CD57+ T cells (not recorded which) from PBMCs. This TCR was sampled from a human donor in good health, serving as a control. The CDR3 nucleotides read TGTGCCAGCAGCTCCCGGACAGGGTTTGGCGAGCAGTACTTC. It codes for CASSSRTGFGEQYF.